The text below deals with one T cell receptor beta chain. The data are from a study of blood T cell repertoires in COVID-19. Overall study: The United States, Italy and Spain were the sources of the acute and convalescent COVID-19 samples. Sample material is recorded as cDNA or gDNA derived from T cells, B-cell-depleted T cells, or PBMCs.

Recruited during active infection, patients (from Seattle) were subsequently followed longitudinally. Per the germline V gene, CDR1 is SNHLY and CDR2 is FYNNEI. The V end was cut by 6 bases, the J end by 8 bases, with 10 bases between. The CDR3 extends over 12 amino acids. Assay: immunoSEQ multiplex PCR; the TCRdb copy retains only in-frame clones and omits some. The sample has roughly 340,000 clones; 85% to 90% are singletons. Sequencing used peripheral blood. The TCR was taken from a woman aged 70-85 years with COVID-19, enrolled during active disease. This chain uses TRBV2 with TRBJ1-4, with D unresolved. CDR3 in DNA: TGTGCCAGCAGATCGTCGGGGGAAAAACTGTTTTTT. Encoded protein: CASRSSGEKLFF.